Shown below are 30 T cell receptor beta chains from a single sample sequenced in a study of T cell repertoires in cytomegalovirus infection. What these receptors recognize is not known. TCRdb reanalysed the reads using MiXCR and keeps one entry per CDR3 protein. The data contain tens of thousands of distinct CDR3 sequences, approximately 46% of them seen just once; the ten biggest clones take up approximately 95%. The sequencing here drew on CD8+ T cells from cultured PBMCs, taken from culture after CMV antigen stimulation. The receptors stem from a human donor in good health (CMV status not recorded). Some clones in this sample may be carry-over from other donors' samples.

The chain has TRBV7-9 and TRBJ2-2; D is uncertain. The CDR3 consists of 13 residues. Germline CDR1 is SEHNR and CDR2 is FQNEAQ (reference sequence). Trimming took off 4 bases at V and 8 bases at J, with 11 bases between the two ends. The CDR3 loop reads CASSSLEKGELFF. The CDR3 DNA sequence: TGTGCCAGCAGCTCTCTAGAAAAGGGGGAGCTGTTTTTT.

The CDR3 nucleotides are TGTGCCAGCAGCTTGTATGAGGATTTCATGAACACTGAAGCTTTCTTT. It is translated as CASSLYEDFMNTEAFF. This rearrangement joins TRBV5-4 to TRBJ1-1; no firm D call. Trimming pared 1 base from V and 0 bases from J, leaving 13 bases between. This CDR3 comprises 16 residues. From germline, CDR1 is SGHNT and CDR2 YYREEE (reference sequence). Drawing the rest from reference TRBV5-4 and TRBJ1-1, the complete variable domain is ETGVTQSPTHLIKTRGQQVTLRCSSQSGHNTVSWYQQALGQGPQFIFQYYREEENGRGNFPPRFSGLQFPNYSSELNVNALELDDSALYLCASSLYEDFMNTEAFFGQGTRLTVV.

In this sample, this clonotype turned up a few times. The J gene is TRBJ1-1, the V gene TRBV5-1; perhaps TRBD1 as D (5 bases). The CDR3 is 15 amino acids. CDR1 is SGHRS, CDR2 YFSETQ, per germline. V was cut by 0 bases and J by 4 bases, with 13 bases left in between. As DNA, the CDR3 is TGCGCCAGCAGCTTGGATGGGGCCCAACGCACTGAAGCTTTCTTT. The encoded protein is CASSLDGAQRTEAFF.

Comments on this clonotype: Given the absence of the conserved phenylalanine or tryptophan at the CDR3 end, a read error is likely. Because the CDR3's place on the DNA is in doubt, the DNA is left out and the CDR3 is given as listed by TCRdb. The genes are TRBV7-8 and TRBJ2-7; the D call of TRBD1 is as the table states it, not checked on the DNA. The length of the CDR3 is 14 amino acids, counting both ends. Germline V CDR1 and CDR2: SGHVS, FQNEAQ. CDR3 protein: CARSWDTPGDAQYC.

This clonotype showed up just a few times. This CDR3 is CASLSSGELFF. DNA for the CDR3: TGTGCCAGCCTTTCCAGCGGGGAGCTGTTTTTT. V and J are TRBV7-2 and TRBJ2-2, with D hard to call. V dropped 8 bases and J dropped 7 bases, with 8 bases sitting between them. The CDR3 sequence is 11 residues long. In germline, CDR1 is SGHTA, CDR2 FQGNSA.

This clonotype was counted a few times. The V and J genes are TRBV6-6 and TRBJ1-2, with D perhaps TRBD1 (6 bases). Germline-derived CDR1 and CDR2 are MNHNY and SVGAGI (reference sequence). CDR3 length: 15 residues. Trimming shortened V by 7 bases and J by 2 bases, and 17 bases separated the two germline ends. This chain's CDR3 is CASTEGLDRNYGYTF. In nucleotides, the CDR3 is TGTGCCAGCACCGAGGGACTCGACAGGAACTATGGCTACACCTTC.

The chain recombines TRBV7-3 with TRBJ1-2; tentatively, D is TRBD1 (5 bases). Trimming shortened V by 7 bases and J by 4 bases, and 16 bases separated the two germline ends. Germline assignment: CDR1 SGHTA and CDR2 FQGTGA. This CDR3 has 14 amino acids. This CDR3 is CASNAGLSGYGYTF. The CDR3 DNA is TGTGCCAGCAACGCAGGGCTGAGTGGCTATGGCTACACCTTC.

The chain carries TRBV2 and TRBJ2-7; a weak D match, TRBD1 (6 bases). Trimming took off 7 bases at V and 5 bases at J, with 9 bases between the two ends. The germline gives CDR1 SNHLY, CDR2 FYNNEI. CDR3 length: 11 residues. CDR3 residues: CASNRAHEQYF. The CDR3 DNA sequence: TGTGCCAGCAACAGGGCCCACGAGCAGTACTTC.

A single count supports this clonotype. This chain links TRBV7-4 with TRBJ2-1, with D maybe TRBD2 (5 bases). V lost 1 base and J 8 bases, leaving 12 bases between the germline ends. CDR1 and CDR2 (germline): SGHVT, SQSDAQ. The CDR3 has 14 amino acids. The CDR3 here is CASSLVTSNHEQFF. The CDR3 coding sequence is TGTGCCAGCAGCTTAGTCACTAGTAATCATGAGCAGTTCTTC.

The chain has TRBV29-1 and TRBJ1-3; TRBD1 agrees at 8 bases. V lost 3 bases, J lost 2 bases, and 12 bases stayed unmatched. Germline V CDR1 and CDR2: SQVTM, ANQGSEA. The CDR3 totals 17 residues. CDR3 region: CSVEEPLNRGAGNTIYF. The CDR3 DNA reads TGCAGCGTTGAGGAACCTTTAAACAGGGGGGCTGGAAACACCATATATTTT. Full variable domain (rest looked up from reference TRBV29-1 and TRBJ1-3): SAVISQKPSRDICQRGTSLTIQCQVDSQVTMMFWYRQQPGQSLTLIATANQGSEATYESGFVIDKFPISRPNLTFSTLTVSNMSPEDSSIYLCSVEEPLNRGAGNTIYFGEGSWLTVV.

The rearrangement uses TRBV4-1 and TRBJ2-2, with a weak D call TRBD2 (6 bases). The ends were cut back, 6 bases at V and 8 bases at J, with 13 bases in the middle. CDR1 MGHRA and CDR2 YSYEKL come from the germline V gene. CDR3 length: 13 residues. In DNA, the CDR3 is TGCGCCAGCAGAGCTAGCGCCTCGGGGGAGCTGTTTTTT. It specifies CASRASASGELFF.

The chain has TRBV19 and TRBJ2-7, with TRBD1 matching over 7 bases. V was clipped by 5 bases and J by 9 bases; unmatched bases: 10. Germline lookup yields CDR1 LNHDA and CDR2 SQIVND (reference sequence). The CDR3 consists of 13 residues. The chain's CDR3 is CASSFDRVRPQYF. The CDR3 nucleotides read TGTGCCAGTAGTTTCGACAGGGTACGTCCGCAGTACTTC.

This sequence joins TRBV12-3 or TRBV12-4 and TRBJ1-5; the D gene is possibly TRBD1 (6 bases). V was shortened by 6 bases and J by 9 bases, with 18 bases between the two germline ends. The CDR3 runs 14 residues. This CDR3 reads CASSLNRAAMPQHF. The CDR3 region has the DNA TGTGCCAGCAGCCTAAACAGGGCCGCTATGCCCCAGCATTTT.

The chain couples TRBV7-6 to TRBJ2-3; TRBD2 matches 13 bases. Germline V gene lookup returns CDR1 SGHVS and CDR2 FNYEAQ. The CDR3 is 19 residues long. With 8 bases clipped from V and 2 bases from J, the junction kept 16 bases outside the gene matches. The CDR3 is CASPGVTGTSGTHTDTQYF. CDR3 coding DNA: TGTGCCAGCCCGGGGGTGACCGGGACTAGCGGGACCCACACAGATACGCAGTATTTT.

In this sample, this clonotype turned up many times. This CDR3 reads CASSSLGGHDGYTF. CDR3 DNA: TGTGCCAGCAGCTCCCTGGGGGGGCACGATGGCTACACCTTC. The chain combines TRBV7-8 with TRBJ1-2; D may be TRBD1 (6 bases). This CDR3 has 14 residues. In germline, CDR1 is SGHVS, CDR2 FQNEAQ. The V end was cut by 4 bases, the J end by 6 bases, with 15 bases between.

This chain joins TRBV5-6 and TRBJ2-7; D is perhaps TRBD1 (6 bases). Germline CDR1 is SGHDT and CDR2 is YYEEEE. The CDR3 spans 15 residues. Trimming took off 4 bases at V and 4 bases at J, with 18 bases between the two ends. The CDR3 nucleotides are TGTGCCAGCAGCGGCTCCGGGACACTGATGTACGAGCAGTACTTC. Amino acid sequence: CASSGSGTLMYEQYF.

This CDR3 reads CASSYFSSGGAPYNEQFF. The CDR3 bases are TGTGCCAGCAGTTACTTTTCTAGCGGGGGGGCCCCCTACAATGAGCAGTTCTTC. V is TRBV6-5 and J is TRBJ2-1; 12 bases agree with TRBD2. V lost 1 base and J lost 2; bases outside the gene matches: 6. The CDR3 sequence is 18 residues long. The germline V gene encodes CDR1 MNHEY and CDR2 SVGAGI.

Concerning this clonotype itself: A much larger clone lies a single base off, so this may be a read error. J is TRBJ2-7 and V is TRBV5-6; D not certain. CDR3 length: 13 residues. CDR1 and CDR2 from the germline V gene are SGHDT and YYEEEE. The V end was cut by 4 bases, the J end by 0 bases, with 8 bases between. The CDR3 is CASSLESSYEQYF. CDR3 DNA: TGTGCCAGCAGCCTAGAAAGCTCCTACGAGCAGTACTTC.

This clonotype has a handful of counts. This chain uses TRBV7-2 with TRBJ2-2; TRBD2 agrees at 8 bases. The trim removed 2 bases at V and 6 bases at J, leaving 8 bases unmatched. CDR3 length: 16 amino acids. Per the germline V gene, CDR1 is SGHTA and CDR2 is FQGNSA. For the CDR3, the DNA is TGTGCCAGCAGCTTACGTCGGGAGGGGGTCTCCGGGGAGCTGTTTTTT. It encodes CASSLRREGVSGELFF.

V and J are TRBV4-1 and TRBJ1-4; D not certain. This CDR3 comprises 16 residues. The V gene's germline CDR1 is MGHRA and CDR2 YSYEKL. Trimming shortened V by 3 bases and J by 2 bases, and 13 bases separated the two germline ends. The CDR3 protein is CASSHSSKGTNEKLFF. The CDR3 DNA reads as TGCGCCAGCAGCCATAGCAGCAAGGGCACTAATGAAAAACTGTTTTTT.

The J gene is TRBJ1-3, the V gene TRBV12-3 or TRBV12-4, with D possibly being TRBD1 (5 bases). The CDR3 consists of 17 residues. V was trimmed by 5 bases and J by 0 bases, leaving 17 bases between them. The CDR3, as DNA: TGTGCCAGCAGTCCCACCGTACAGGCTCGCTCTGGAAACACCATATATTTT. Translation gives CASSPTVQARSGNTIYF.

V and J are TRBV12-3 or TRBV12-4 and TRBJ1-5; tentative D call: TRBD1 (6 bases). V was clipped by 0 bases and J by 7 bases, with 13 bases between them. This CDR3 region has 15 residues. In nucleotides, the CDR3 is TGTGCCAGCAGTTTAGCACCAGGGGCCACCCAGCCCCAGCATTTT. Encoded protein: CASSLAPGATQPQHF.

This sequence joins TRBV12-3 or TRBV12-4 and TRBJ2-1, with D hard to call. Trimming took off 8 bases at V and 9 bases at J, with 20 bases between the two ends. The CDR3 has 14 residues. CDR3 sequence (DNA): TGTGCCAGCGAAGCGCCCTTTACCGGAAGTGAGCAGTTCTTC. It is translated as CASEAPFTGSEQFF.

V and J are TRBV27 and TRBJ1-1; D is unresolved. CDR1 is MNHEY and CDR2 is SMNVEV in the germline V gene (reference sequence). Trimming removed 4 bases at V and 7 bases at J, with 19 bases between. The CDR3 sequence is 15 residues long. The CDR3 nucleotides are TGTGCCAGCAGTTACTCTGCGGGCCAAGGATTTGAAGCTTTCTTT. It encodes CASSYSAGQGFEAFF.

The genes are TRBV7-9 and TRBJ1-2; the D gene is possibly TRBD1 (6 bases). The CDR3 contains 14 residues. Germline V gene data show CDR1 as SEHNR and CDR2 as FQNEAQ (reference sequence). Trimming left V 5 bases short and J 5 bases short, with 15 bases between. The CDR3 DNA is TGTGCCAGCAGCCCCCCCGGGACACAATATGGCTACACCTTC. Protein: CASSPPGTQYGYTF.

This rearrangement joins TRBV27 to TRBJ1-3; no clear D. V lost 2 bases and J 0 bases, leaving 8 bases between the germline ends. From germline, CDR1 is MNHEY and CDR2 SMNVEV (reference sequence). The CDR3 is made up of 15 amino acids. The chain's CDR3 is CASSLHGGSGNTIYF. Written as DNA, the CDR3 is TGTGCCAGCAGTTTACACGGCGGCTCTGGAAACACCATATATTTT.

On this clonotype itself: Sequence at one end of the junction differs from germline and may be a read error. The rearrangement links TRBV10-3 to TRBJ2-1, with D hard to call. From germline, CDR1 is ENHRY and CDR2 SYGVKD. The CDR3 contains 14 residues. CDR3 loop: CAIKETGSFNEQFF. In nucleotides, the CDR3 is TGTGCCATCAAAGAAACCGGATCCTTCAATGAGCAGTTCTTC.

This chain joins TRBV18 and TRBJ1-1; 9 bases are shared with TRBD1. The CDR3 is 18 residues long. Germline assignment: CDR1 KGHSH and CDR2 LQKENI. V lost 3 bases, J lost 3 bases, and 14 bases stayed unmatched. The CDR3 loop reads CASSPETGGRIWDTEAFF. In DNA form, the CDR3 reads TGTGCCAGCTCACCCGAAACAGGGGGCCGGATCTGGGACACTGAAGCTTTCTTT. The entire variable domain, with the rest obtained from reference TRBV18 and TRBJ1-1, is as follows: NAGVMQNPRHLVRRRGQEARLRCSPMKGHSHVYWYRQLPEEGLKFMVYLQKENIIDESGMPKERFSAEFPKEGPSILRIQQVVRGDSAAYFCASSPETGGRIWDTEAFFGQGTRLTVV.

The chain employs TRBV30 and TRBJ2-1, with 8 positions matching TRBD2. J gave up 5 bases and V 5 bases, and 14 bases lay outside the gene matches. Germline V lookup: CDR1 GTSNPN, CDR2 SVGIG (reference sequence). The length of the CDR3 is 16 residues. This chain's CDR3 is CAWRTSGGRGNNEQFF. The DNA for the CDR3 is TGTGCCTGGCGTACTAGCGGCGGGCGTGGAAACAATGAGCAGTTCTTC.

This clonotype has only a few counts. The gene calls are TRBV7-6 and TRBJ2-5; D perhaps matches TRBD2 (5 bases). Trimming took 1 base from V and 2 from J, leaving 8 bases between them. This CDR3 is built from 14 residues. CDR1 SGHVS and CDR2 FNYEAQ come from the germline V gene. This chain's CDR3 is CASSLDRGQETQYF. In nucleotides, the CDR3 is TGTGCCAGCAGCTTAGACCGGGGTCAAGAGACCCAGTACTTC.